This TCR beta chain stems from a study of human T cells and chemical hapten exposure. Study results and limitations: No shift was seen in TCRs above 1 in 1000 frequency with DPC sensitization.

Regarding time point: pre-sensitization, week 0. Treatment here: therapeutic diphenylcyclopropenone sensitization with weekly scalp DPC. On this clonotype itself: Its antigen remains unknown.

MiXCR, run by TCRdb on the RACE reads, gives a single entry per CDR3 protein. The profile shows about 260,000 distinct CDR3 sequences, about 9.4% of them singletons. The specimen comprised whole blood, sampled in connection with sensitization to the hapten diphenylcyclopropenone (DPC). The clonotype was recovered from a woman aged 35 to 49 with alopecia areata. Some clones in this sample may be carry-over from other donors' samples.

The DNA of the CDR3 is TGTGCCAGCAGTTTCCCCCAGGGTAGCACAGATACGCAGTATTTT. It encodes CASSFPQGSTDTQYF. V usage is TRBV28 and J usage is TRBJ2-3; D perhaps matches TRBD1 (5 bases). CDR3 size: 15 residues. Trimming removed 3 bases at V and 0 bases at J, with 10 bases between. CDR1 and CDR2 (germline): MDHEN, SYDVKM.